Sequencing of this T cell receptor beta chain was carried out in a study of graft-versus-host responses after intestinal transplantation. Study-level background: Isolated intestinal, liver-intestinal, or multivisceral transplants were what recipients had.

TCRdb's table, derived via immunoSEQ multiplex PCR, lists solely in-frame clones and lacks some. Among approximately 130,000 clones listed, around nine tenths were seen once. Trimming stripped 0 bases from V and 6 bases from J, with 13 bases between. This CDR3 has 14 amino acids. In germline, CDR1 is SGHNT, CDR2 YYREEE (reference sequence). Concerning this clone itself: Its antigen is unidentified.

Whole-study results and caveats: The authors found GvH clones in recipient marrow, some appearing first in ileum or blood. Circulating GvH clones peaking coincided with falling HvG clones soon after transplant.

V and J are TRBV5-4 and TRBJ2-7; D uncertain. The sample consisted of unstimulated CD4+ T cells sorted from spleen or lymph node cells, taken before intestinal transplant. The origin of this receptor is a human donor who received an intestinal transplant. CDR3 sequence: CASSLVKGSTEQYF. DNA of the CDR3: TGTGCCAGCAGCTTGGTTAAGGGCTCTACCGAGCAGTACTTC.